This T cell receptor (beta chain) was sequenced for a study of OX40 agonist ivuxolimab in advanced cancers. CDR1 and CDR2 (germline): SGHTA, FQGNSA. The V end was cut by 2 bases, the J end by 5 bases, with 8 bases between. CDR3 length: 13 residues. TCRdb's copy holds only in-frame clones and misses some; the assay was immunoSEQ multiplex PCR. The data hold 73,000 or so clones, with around four fifths observed a single time. A word on this clone: No antigen is known for it.

Study outcomes and limitations: Nonresponders, in some cases, also had low normalized T-cell clonal expansion.

The rearrangement links TRBV7-2 to TRBJ2-3; D could derive from TRBD1 or TRBD2 (5 bases each). This TCR came from an adult with an advanced solid tumor such as melanoma, head and neck, liver or kidney cancer. Sequencing used CD4+ or CD8+ T cells sorted from blood, obtained in a trial of the OX40 agonist ivuxolimab. The CDR3 protein is CASSLRGIDTQYF. CDR3 DNA sequence: TGTGCCAGCAGCTTACGGGGCATAGATACGCAGTATTTT.